This is a list of T cell receptor beta chains from one sample in a study of shared clonotypes between healthy human individuals. The repertoire was sequenced with immunoSEQ multiplex PCR; TCRdb's copy has only in-frame clones and lacks some. The sample shows 2 million to 2.5 million clones, more than 90% of them seen only once. Input material: naive CD4+ T cells sorted from blood. Every receptor here comes from a man in his late teens or twenties in good health. Each CDR3 is given with its conserved first and last residue. The D gene is left open where the match is weak. Clone size appears in some rows only: once, few, many, or a class for an expanded clone.

TRBV7-2,-,TRBD1,TRBJ2-6,CASSQDRVYSGANVLTF,TGTGCCAGCAGCCAGGACAGGGTATACTCTGGGGCCAACGTCCTGACTTTC
TRBV29-1,-,TRBD2,TRBJ2-3,CSAGLAGGSGDTQYF,TGCAGCGCCGGACTAGCGGGAGGAAGCGGAGATACGCAGTATTTT
TRBV6-5,-,-,TRBJ1-4,CASSRGADRTKLFF,TGTGCCAGCAGCCGCGGGGCGGATCGGACCAAACTGTTTTTT
TRBV5-5,-,-,TRBJ2-7,CASSLLGSSYEQYF,TGTGCCAGCAGCTTGCTTGGGAGCTCCTACGAGCAGTACTTC
TRBV5-1,-,TRBD2,TRBJ2-1,CASSLDATSGYNEQFF,TGCGCCAGCAGCTTGGATGCGACTAGCGGCTACAATGAGCAGTTCTTC
TRBV11-2,-,TRBD2,TRBJ2-1,CASSSTWTSGEQFF,TGTGCCAGCAGCTCCACTTGGACTAGCGGTGAGCAGTTCTTC
TRBV10-2,-,-,TRBJ2-3,CASSARGGGTDTQYF,TGCGCCAGCAGTGCCCGGGGCGGGGGCACAGATACGCAGTATTTT
TRBV5-1,-,-,TRBJ2-5,CASSFGQPVETQYF,TGCGCCAGCAGCTTCGGACAGCCAGTAGAGACCCAGTACTTC
TRBV5-1,-,TRBD1,TRBJ2-1,CASSLRTGGMNNEQFF,TGCGCCAGCAGCCTTCGGACAGGGGGCATGAACAATGAGCAGTTCTTC
TRBV28,-,-,TRBJ1-5,CASTRTVSNQPQHF,TGTGCCAGCACCCGGACTGTTAGCAATCAGCCCCAGCATTTT
TRBV5-1,-,-,TRBJ2-7,CASSRNPQVEQYF,TGCGCCAGCAGCCGAAACCCTCAGGTTGAGCAGTACTTC
TRBV30,-,-,TRBJ1-5,CAWRHGGNNQPQHF,TGTGCCTGGAGACATGGGGGGAACAATCAGCCCCAGCATTTT
TRBV9,few,-,TRBJ1-1,CASSYSEGTEAFF,TGTGCCAGCAGCTACTCGGAGGGGACTGAAGCTTTCTTT
TRBV18,-,TRBD2,TRBJ2-1,CASSKLAGYNEQFF,TGTGCCAGCTCCAAATTAGCGGGATACAATGAGCAGTTCTTC
TRBV7-9,-,TRBD2,TRBJ2-2,CASSSGLAGLFF,TGTGCCAGCAGCTCCGGACTAGCGGGGCTGTTTTTT
TRBV6-1,-,-,TRBJ1-3,CASSGGIPGNTIYF,TGTGCCAGCAGTGGTGGGATCCCTGGAAACACCATATATTTT
TRBV5-1,-,-,TRBJ2-7,CASSLEQAPYEQYF,TGCGCCAGCAGCTTGGAGCAGGCTCCCTACGAGCAGTACTTC
TRBV29-1,-,-,TRBJ1-2,CSVEGASGYTF,TGCAGCGTTGAAGGGGCCAGCGGCTACACCTTC
TRBV23-1,-,-,TRBJ1-2,CASSHPVHRGYTF,TGCGCCAGCAGTCATCCAGTTCATCGTGGCTACACCTTC
TRBV5-4,-,TRBD2,TRBJ2-2,CASSLAGGNTGELFF,TGTGCCAGCAGCTTAGCGGGAGGAAACACCGGGGAGCTGTTTTTT
TRBV5-5,-,-,TRBJ1-4,CASSPQLFNEKLFF,TGTGCCAGCAGCCCACAGCTTTTTAATGAAAAACTGTTTTTT
TRBV18,once,TRBD1,TRBJ2-5,CASSQGTGIGETQYF,TGTGCCAGCTCACAAGGGACAGGGATTGGGGAGACCCAGTACTTC
TRBV2,-,-,TRBJ1-6,CASSPRGNNSPLHF,TGTGCCAGCAGCCCCAGGGGCAATAATTCACCCCTCCACTTT
TRBV28,-,-,TRBJ2-7,CASSDEYEQYF,TGTGCCAGCAGTGACGAATACGAGCAGTACTTC
TRBV5-1,-,TRBD1,TRBJ1-6,CASSLQGAGSPLHF,TGCGCCAGCAGCTTACAGGGGGCTGGTTCACCCCTCCACTTT
TRBV27,-,TRBD2,TRBJ2-1,CASSSQGLVRNEQFF,TGTGCCAGCAGTTCTCAGGGACTAGTGAGGAATGAGCAGTTCTTC
TRBV25-1,-,-,TRBJ2-7,CASSPPVSSYEQYF,TGTGCCAGCAGCCCCCCGGTTAGTTCCTACGAGCAGTACTTC
TRBV7-2,-,TRBD1,TRBJ2-7,CASSPQRGPAYEQYF,TGTGCCAGCAGCCCACAGAGGGGGCCAGCCTACGAGCAGTACTTC
TRBV18,-,-,TRBJ2-2,CASSPFTTGELFF,TGTGCCAGCTCACCTTTTACGACCGGGGAGCTGTTTTTT
TRBV18,-,-,TRBJ1-5,CASSLTEGNQPQHF,TGTGCCAGCTCACTTACAGAAGGGAATCAGCCCCAGCATTTT
TRBV6-1,-,TRBD1,TRBJ1-6,CASSAYPGGLSPLHF,TGTGCCAGCAGTGCGTATCCAGGGGGGTTGTCACCCCTCCACTTT
TRBV5-4,-,TRBD1,TRBJ1-4,CASSTDRATNEKLFF,TGTGCCAGCAGCACGGACAGGGCAACTAATGAAAAACTGTTTTTT
TRBV5-1,-,-,TRBJ1-5,CASSLDGGRGQPQHF,TGCGCCAGCAGCTTGGATGGGGGGAGGGGTCAGCCCCAGCATTTT
TRBV2,-,-,TRBJ2-3,CASSDTGARDADTQYF,TGTGCCAGCAGTGATACCGGGGCCCGCGACGCCGATACGCAGTATTTT
TRBV5-1,-,-,TRBJ1-2,CASSLDDSGGYTF,TGCGCCAGCAGCTTGGACGACAGTGGGGGCTACACCTTC
TRBV19,-,-,TRBJ2-3,CASSPSDSRGDTQYF,TGTGCCAGTAGCCCATCCGACTCCCGAGGAGATACGCAGTATTTT
TRBV30,-,-,TRBJ1-6,CAWSVEGNSPLHF,TGTGCCTGGAGTGTAGAGGGAAATTCACCCCTCCACTTT
TRBV9,-,TRBD2,TRBJ2-1,CASSQLGTSGRHYNEQFF,TGTGCCAGCAGCCAACTCGGGACTAGCGGAAGACACTACAATGAGCAGTTCTTC
TRBV4-1,-,TRBD1,TRBJ2-7,CASSQDTGDRYEQYF,TGCGCCAGCAGCCAAGATACAGGGGATCGCTACGAGCAGTACTTC
TRBV6-5,once,TRBD1,TRBJ2-7,CASRGQGGSYEQYF,TGTGCCAGCAGGGGACAGGGAGGATCCTACGAGCAGTACTTC
TRBV18,-,-,TRBJ1-1,CASSPLGGEAFF,TGTGCCAGCTCCCCCTTGGGGGGCGAAGCTTTCTTT
TRBV7-2,-,-,TRBJ1-5,CASSSTQYSNQPQHF,TGTGCCAGCAGCTCGACGCAGTATAGCAATCAGCCCCAGCATTTT
TRBV11-2,-,TRBD2,TRBJ2-7,CASSQGLAGGYEQYF,TGTGCCAGCAGCCAAGGACTAGCGGGAGGTTACGAGCAGTACTTC
TRBV28,-,-,TRBJ1-5,CASSFEQRMNQPQHF,TGTGCCAGCAGTTTTGAACAGAGAATGAATCAGCCCCAGCATTTT
TRBV15,-,-,TRBJ1-6,CATSFIQAAGTYNSPLHF,TGTGCCACCAGCTTTATACAGGCAGCGGGCACTTATAATTCACCCCTCCACTTT
TRBV30,-,TRBD1,TRBJ1-1,CAWNRGTEAFF,TGTGCCTGGAACAGGGGGACTGAAGCTTTCTTT
TRBV18,-,-,TRBJ1-2,CASSQTTGGNYGYTF,TGTGCCAGCTCACAAACTACAGGAGGCAACTATGGCTACACCTTC
TRBV2,-,-,TRBJ2-3,CASSGGSTDTQYF,TGTGCCAGCAGCGGGGGCAGCACAGATACGCAGTATTTT